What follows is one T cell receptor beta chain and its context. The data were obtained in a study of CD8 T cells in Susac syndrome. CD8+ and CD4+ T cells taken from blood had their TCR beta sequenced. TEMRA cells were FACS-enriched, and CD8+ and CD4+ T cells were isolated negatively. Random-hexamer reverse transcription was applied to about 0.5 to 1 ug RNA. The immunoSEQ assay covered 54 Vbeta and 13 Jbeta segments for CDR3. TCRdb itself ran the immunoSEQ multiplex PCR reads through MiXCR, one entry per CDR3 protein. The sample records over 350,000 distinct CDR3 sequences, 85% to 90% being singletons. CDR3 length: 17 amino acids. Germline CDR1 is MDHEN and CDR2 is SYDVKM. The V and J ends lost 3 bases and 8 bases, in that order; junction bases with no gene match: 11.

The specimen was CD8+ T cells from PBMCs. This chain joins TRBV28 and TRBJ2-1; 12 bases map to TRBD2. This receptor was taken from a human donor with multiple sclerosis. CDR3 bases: TGTGCCAGCAGTTTTGGTCTAGCGGGAGGGCCAGTGGATGAGCAGTTCTTC. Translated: CASSFGLAGGPVDEQFF.